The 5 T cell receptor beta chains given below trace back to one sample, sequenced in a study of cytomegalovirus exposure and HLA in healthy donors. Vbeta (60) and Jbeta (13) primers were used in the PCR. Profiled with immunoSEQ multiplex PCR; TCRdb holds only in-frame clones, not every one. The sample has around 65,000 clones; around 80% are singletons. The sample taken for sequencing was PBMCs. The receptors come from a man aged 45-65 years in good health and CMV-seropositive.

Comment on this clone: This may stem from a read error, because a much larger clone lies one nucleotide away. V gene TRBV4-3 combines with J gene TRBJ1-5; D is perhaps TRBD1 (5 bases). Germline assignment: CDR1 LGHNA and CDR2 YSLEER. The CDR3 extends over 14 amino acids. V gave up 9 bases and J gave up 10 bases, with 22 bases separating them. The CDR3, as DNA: TGCGCCAGAAGCTTGGGGAGGGGAGGAAATCCCCAGCATTTT. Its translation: CARSLGRGGNPQHF.

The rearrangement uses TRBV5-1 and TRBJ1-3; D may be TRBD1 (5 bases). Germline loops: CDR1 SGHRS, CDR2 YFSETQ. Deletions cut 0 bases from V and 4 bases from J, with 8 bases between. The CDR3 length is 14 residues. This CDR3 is CASSLEGSGNTIYF. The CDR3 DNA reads TGCGCCAGCAGCTTGGAGGGGTCCGGAAACACCATATATTTT.

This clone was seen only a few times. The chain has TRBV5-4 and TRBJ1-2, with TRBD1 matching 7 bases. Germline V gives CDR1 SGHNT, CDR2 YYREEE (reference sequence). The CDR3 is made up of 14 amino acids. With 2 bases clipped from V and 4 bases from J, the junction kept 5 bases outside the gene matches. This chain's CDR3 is CASSLTGVGYGYTF. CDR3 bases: TGTGCCAGCAGCTTAACAGGGGTTGGCTATGGCTACACCTTC.

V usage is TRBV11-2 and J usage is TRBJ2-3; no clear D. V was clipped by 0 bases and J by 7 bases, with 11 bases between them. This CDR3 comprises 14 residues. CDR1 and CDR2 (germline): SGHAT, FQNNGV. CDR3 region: CASSLELVRNTQYF. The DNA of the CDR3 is TGTGCCAGCAGCTTAGAGCTAGTTCGAAATACGCAGTATTTT.

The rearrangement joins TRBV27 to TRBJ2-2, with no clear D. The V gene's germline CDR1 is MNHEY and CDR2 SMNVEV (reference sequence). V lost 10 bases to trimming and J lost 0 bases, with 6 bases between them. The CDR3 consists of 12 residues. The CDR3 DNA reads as TGTGCCATCTCCCCGAACACCGGGGAGCTGTTTTTT. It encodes CAISPNTGELFF.